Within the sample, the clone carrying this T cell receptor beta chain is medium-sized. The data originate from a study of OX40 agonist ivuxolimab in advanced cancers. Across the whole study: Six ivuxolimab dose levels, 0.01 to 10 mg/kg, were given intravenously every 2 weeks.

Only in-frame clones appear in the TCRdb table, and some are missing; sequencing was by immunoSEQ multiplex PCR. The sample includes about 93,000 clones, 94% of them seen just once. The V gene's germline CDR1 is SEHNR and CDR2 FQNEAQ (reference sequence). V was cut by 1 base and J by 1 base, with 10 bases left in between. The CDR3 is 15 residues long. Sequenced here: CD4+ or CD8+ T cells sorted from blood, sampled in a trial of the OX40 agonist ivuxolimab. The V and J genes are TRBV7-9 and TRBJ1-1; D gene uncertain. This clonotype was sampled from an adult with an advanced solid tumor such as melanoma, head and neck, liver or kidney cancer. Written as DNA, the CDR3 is TGTGCCAGCAGCTTAGTGGCGGGGTCGAACACTGAAGCTTTCTTT. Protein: CASSLVAGSNTEAFF.